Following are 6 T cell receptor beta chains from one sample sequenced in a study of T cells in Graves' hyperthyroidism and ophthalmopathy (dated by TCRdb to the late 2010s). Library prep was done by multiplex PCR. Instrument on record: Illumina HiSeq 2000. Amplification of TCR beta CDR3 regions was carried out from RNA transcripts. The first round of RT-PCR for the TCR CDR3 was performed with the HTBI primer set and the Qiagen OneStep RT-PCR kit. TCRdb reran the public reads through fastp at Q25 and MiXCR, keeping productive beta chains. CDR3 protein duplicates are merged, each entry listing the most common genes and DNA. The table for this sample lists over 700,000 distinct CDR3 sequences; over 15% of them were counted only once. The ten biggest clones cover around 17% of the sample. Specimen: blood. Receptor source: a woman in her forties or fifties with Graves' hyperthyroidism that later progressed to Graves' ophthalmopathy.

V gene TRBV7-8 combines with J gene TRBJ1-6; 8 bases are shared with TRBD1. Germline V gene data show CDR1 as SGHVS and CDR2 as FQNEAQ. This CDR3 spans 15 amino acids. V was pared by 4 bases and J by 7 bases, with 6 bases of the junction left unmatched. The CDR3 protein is CASSSEDRVNSPLHF. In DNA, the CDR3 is TGTGCCAGCAGCTCCGAGGACAGGGTAAATTCACCCCTCCACTTT.

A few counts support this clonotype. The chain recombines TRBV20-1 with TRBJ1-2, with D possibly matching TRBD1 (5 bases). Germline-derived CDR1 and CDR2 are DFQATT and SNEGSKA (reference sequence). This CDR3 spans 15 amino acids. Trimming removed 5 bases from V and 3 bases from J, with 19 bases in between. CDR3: CSAAGLLKRDYGYTF. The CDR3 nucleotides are TGCAGTGCTGCGGGACTGCTCAAAAGGGACTATGGCTACACCTTC.

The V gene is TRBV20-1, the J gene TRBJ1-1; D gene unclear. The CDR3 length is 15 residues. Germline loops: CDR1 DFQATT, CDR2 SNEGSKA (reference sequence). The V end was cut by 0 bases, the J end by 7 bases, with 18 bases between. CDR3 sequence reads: CSARDSRSDYGEAFF. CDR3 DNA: TGCAGTGCTAGAGATTCCAGGTCGGATTATGGTGAAGCTTTCTTT.

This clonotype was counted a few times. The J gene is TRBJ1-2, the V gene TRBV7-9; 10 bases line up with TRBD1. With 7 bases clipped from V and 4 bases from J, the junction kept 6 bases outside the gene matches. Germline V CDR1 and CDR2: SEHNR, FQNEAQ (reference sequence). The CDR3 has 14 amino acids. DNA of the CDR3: TGTGCCAGCACCGACAGGGGGCTGTCCTATGGCTACACCTTC. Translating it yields CASTDRGLSYGYTF.

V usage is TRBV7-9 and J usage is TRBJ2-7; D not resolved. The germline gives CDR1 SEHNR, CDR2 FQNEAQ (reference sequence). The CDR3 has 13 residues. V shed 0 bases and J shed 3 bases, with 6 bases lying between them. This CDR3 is CASSLAIVYEQYF. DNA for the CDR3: TGTGCCAGCAGCTTAGCTATAGTCTACGAGCAGTACTTC.

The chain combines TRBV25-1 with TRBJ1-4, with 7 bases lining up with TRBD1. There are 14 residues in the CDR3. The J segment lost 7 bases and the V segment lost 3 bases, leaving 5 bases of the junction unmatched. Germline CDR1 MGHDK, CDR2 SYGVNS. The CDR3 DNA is TGTGCCAGCAGTGAGGAGGGGGCTGGTGAAAAACTGTTTTTT. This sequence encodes CASSEEGAGEKLFF. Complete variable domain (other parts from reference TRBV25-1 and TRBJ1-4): EADIYQTPRYLVIGTGKKITLECSQTMGHDKMYWYQQDPGMELHLIHYSYGVNSTEKGDLSSESTVSRIRTEHFPLTLESARPSHTSQYLCASSEEGAGEKLFFGSGTQLSVL.